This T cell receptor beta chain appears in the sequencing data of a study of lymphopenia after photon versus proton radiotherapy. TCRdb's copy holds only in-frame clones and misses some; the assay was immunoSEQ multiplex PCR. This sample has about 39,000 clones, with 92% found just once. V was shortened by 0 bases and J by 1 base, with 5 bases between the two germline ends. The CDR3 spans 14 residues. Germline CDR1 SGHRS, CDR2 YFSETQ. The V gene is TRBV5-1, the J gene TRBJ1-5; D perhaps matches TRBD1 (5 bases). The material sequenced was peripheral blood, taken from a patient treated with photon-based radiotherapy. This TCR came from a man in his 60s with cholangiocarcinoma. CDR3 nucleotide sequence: TGCGCCAGCAGCTTGGGACAGAGCAATCAGCCCCAGCATTTT. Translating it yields CASSLGQSNQPQHF.